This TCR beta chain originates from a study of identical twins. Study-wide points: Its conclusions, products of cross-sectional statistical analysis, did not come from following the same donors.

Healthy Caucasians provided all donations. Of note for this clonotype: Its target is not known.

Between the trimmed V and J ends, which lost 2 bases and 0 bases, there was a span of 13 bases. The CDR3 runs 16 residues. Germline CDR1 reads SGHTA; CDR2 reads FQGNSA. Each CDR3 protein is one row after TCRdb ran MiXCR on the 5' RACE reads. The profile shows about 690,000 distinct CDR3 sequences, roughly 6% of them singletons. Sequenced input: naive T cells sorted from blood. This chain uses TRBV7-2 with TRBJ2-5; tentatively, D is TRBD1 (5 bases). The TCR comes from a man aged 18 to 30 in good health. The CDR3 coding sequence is TGTGCCAGCAGCTTAAGCAGGGTTTACCACCAAGAGACCCAGTACTTC. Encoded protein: CASSLSRVYHQETQYF.